The 19 T cell receptor beta chains listed next were all sequenced from one sample in a study of blood T cell repertoires in COVID-19. Clones were read by immunoSEQ multiplex PCR, and TCRdb kept only the in-frame ones, dropping some. The sample consists of 140,000 or so clones, 84% of them appearing once. Sequencing was done on a sample of peripheral blood. The receptors were gathered from a human donor in a cohort sampled during active COVID-19.

The chain couples TRBV9 to TRBJ2-3, with TRBD2 matching 14 bases. The CDR3 length is 18 residues. CDR1 and CDR2 from the germline V gene are SGDLS and YYNGEE. J gave up 4 bases and V 1 base, and 8 bases lay outside the gene matches. For the CDR3, the DNA is TGTGCCAGCAGCGTACGACTAGCGGGAGGGATGACAGCAGATACGCAGTATTTT. It encodes CASSVRLAGGMTADTQYF.

The chain is built from TRBV11-2 and TRBJ1-1, with D hard to call. CDR1 SGHAT and CDR2 FQNNGV come from the germline V gene. Trimming stripped 6 bases from V and 1 base from J, with 12 bases between. The CDR3 totals 14 residues. For the CDR3, the DNA is TGTGCCAGCAGTTTCAGTGTTGAGAACACTGAAGCTTTCTTT. Protein: CASSFSVENTEAFF.

The V call is TRBV9, the J call TRBJ1-1, with no clear D. The germline V gene has CDR1 SGDLS and CDR2 YYNGEE. The CDR3 sequence is 16 residues long. V lost 0 bases to trimming and J lost 4 bases, with 16 bases between them. Written as DNA, the CDR3 is TGTGCCAGCAGCGTAGATTCCGGAGGGCCCAGCACTGAAGCTTTCTTT. The encoded protein is CASSVDSGGPSTEAFF.

J is TRBJ2-3 and V is TRBV3-1 (or the pseudogene TRBV3-2); D uncertain. The CDR3 loop spans 18 amino acids. With 3 bases removed from V and 1 base from J, the gap between germline ends came to 20 bases. Germline loops: CDR1 LGHDT, CDR2 YNNKEL (reference sequence). The CDR3 DNA sequence: TGTGCCAGCAGCCACCCCTTCCGGTCCCCGGGTGGCACAGATACGCAGTATTTT. This gives the protein CASSHPFRSPGGTDTQYF.

V gene TRBV6-5 combines with J gene TRBJ1-6, with TRBD1 matching 8 bases. The CDR3 covers 14 residues. Germline V CDR1 and CDR2: MNHEY, SVGAGI. The V gene end was trimmed by 6 bases and the J gene end by 8 bases; junction bases not matched to a gene: 6. Here the CDR3 reads CASSVDRVYSPLHF. The CDR3 DNA reads as TGTGCCAGCAGCGTGGACAGGGTTTATTCACCCCTCCACTTT.

This chain links TRBV19 with TRBJ2-3, with 7 bases identical to TRBD1. With 1 base clipped from V and 3 bases from J, the junction kept 4 bases outside the gene matches. Germline V gene data show CDR1 as LNHDA and CDR2 as SQIVND (reference sequence). This CDR3 region has 15 residues. Here the CDR3 reads CASSIALQGTDTQYF. In nucleotides, the CDR3 is TGTGCCAGTAGTATAGCCCTACAGGGGACAGATACGCAGTATTTT.

This clone was recorded a few times. The rearrangement links TRBV10-3 to TRBJ1-2; TRBD1 matches 9 bases. The V gene end was trimmed by 3 bases and the J gene end by 5 bases; junction bases not matched to a gene: 1. The germline CDR1 and CDR2 sequences are ENHRY and SYGVKD. The CDR3 length is 13 residues. This CDR3 is CAISDDRGYGYTF. CDR3 nucleotides: TGTGCCATCAGTGACGACAGGGGGTATGGCTACACCTTC.

This sequence joins TRBV11-2 and TRBJ2-7; TRBD1 might be the D (5 bases). Germline loops: CDR1 SGHAT, CDR2 FQNNGV. The V and J ends lost 0 bases and 2 bases respectively, with 14 bases between them. The CDR3 contains 16 residues. As DNA, the CDR3 is TGTGCCAGCAGCTTAGATGGGGCGGTAGGGACCTACGAGCAGTACTTC. This gives the protein CASSLDGAVGTYEQYF. Supplemented by reference TRBV11-2 and TRBJ2-7, the full variable domain reads EAGVAQSPRYKIIEKRQSVAFWCNPISGHATLYWYQQILGQGPKLLIQFQNNGVVDDSQLPKDRFSAERLKGVDSTLKIQPAKLEDSAVYLCASSLDGAVGTYEQYFGPGTRLTVT.

The gene calls are TRBV4-2 and TRBJ2-3; TRBD2 agrees at 10 bases. Germline loops: CDR1 LGHNA, CDR2 YNFKEQ. V was clipped by 0 bases and J by 4 bases; unmatched bases: 13. The CDR3 has 19 amino acids. CDR3 coding DNA: TGTGCCAGCAGCCAAGAAAAGCGGGAGGGCCTAGATTACCCAGATACGCAGTATTTT. This codes for CASSQEKREGLDYPDTQYF.

This clone was picked up a small number of times. The chain couples TRBV29-1 to TRBJ2-7; 7 nucleotides align to TRBD1. Germline V gene sequence: CDR1 SQVTM, CDR2 ANQGSEA. The J segment lost 3 bases and the V segment lost 7 bases, leaving 3 bases of the junction unmatched. This CDR3 spans 11 amino acids. The CDR3 here is CSAGTDYEQYV. The CDR3, as DNA: TGCAGCGCCGGGACAGACTACGAGCAGTACGTC.

The chain joins TRBV6-5 to TRBJ2-5; D might be TRBD1 (5 bases). CDR1 MNHEY and CDR2 SVGAGI come from the germline V gene. The CDR3 runs to 13 residues. V gave up 6 bases and J gave up 1 base, with 9 bases separating them. CDR3 in DNA: TGTGCCAGCAGACGACAGATCCAAGAGACCCAGTACTTC. It encodes CASRRQIQETQYF.

Worth noting for this clone: Additional DNA sequences in this sample encode the identical CDR3. The chain carries TRBV18 and TRBJ1-1; D uncertain. Deletions cut 3 bases from V and 2 bases from J, with 7 bases between. Germline CDR1 is KGHSH and CDR2 is LQKENI. There are 13 residues in the CDR3. The CDR3 DNA reads TGTGCCAGCTCACCTCACAAAAACACTGAAGCTTTCTTT. Translated, it gives CASSPHKNTEAFF.

This clone was observed a handful of times. This chain links TRBV7-8 with TRBJ2-7, with TRBD1 matching over 8 bases. This CDR3 is 13 amino acids long. Germline CDR1 SGHVS, CDR2 FQNEAQ. The trim removed 5 bases at V and 3 bases at J, leaving 3 bases unmatched. The DNA for the CDR3 is TGTGCCAGCAGCCCACAGGGGGTCTACGAGCAGTACTTC. It codes for CASSPQGVYEQYF.

The V call is TRBV2, the J call TRBJ2-4; 8 nucleotides align to TRBD1. This CDR3 is 14 amino acids long. Germline CDR1 reads SNHLY; CDR2 reads FYNNEI. V trimming: 6 bases; J trimming: 7 bases; junction bases outside the gene matches: 8. In nucleotides, the CDR3 is TGTGCCAGCAGCCCCGGGACAGGCACGAACATTCAGTACTTC. It is translated as CASSPGTGTNIQYF. Using reference TRBV2 and TRBJ2-4 for the parts outside the CDR3, the full variable domain is EPEVTQTPSHQVTQMGQEVILRCVPISNHLYFYWYRQILGQKVEFLVSFYNNEISEKSEIFDDQFSVERPDGSNFTLKIRSTKLEDSAMYFCASSPGTGTNIQYFGAGTRLSVL.

As for this clone: In the same sample, other DNA sequences code for this CDR3. The rearrangement links TRBV6-1 to TRBJ1-5, with D possibly being TRBD1 (5 bases). CDR1 is MNHNS, CDR2 SASEGT, per germline. Trimming stripped 3 bases from V and 6 bases from J, with 9 bases between. CDR3 length: 13 residues. CDR3 DNA sequence: TGTGCCAGCAGTGAGGGGCCGGGTCAGCCCCAGCATTTT. It translates to CASSEGPGQPQHF.

V gene TRBV5-8 combines with J gene TRBJ2-6; D uncertain. Trimming took off 3 bases at V and 1 base at J, with 14 bases between the two ends. The CDR3 has 17 amino acids. The V gene's germline CDR1 is SGHTS and CDR2 YDEGEE. The CDR3 DNA sequence: TGTGCCAGCAGCTCCCCCCACGCGGAGTCTGGGGCCAACGTCCTGACTTTC. Amino acids: CASSSPHAESGANVLTF.

In this sample, this clone turned up many times. The DNA of the CDR3 is TGTGCCAGCAGTTACCGGCAGGGGCGAGTGAATGAGCAGTTCTTC. It codes for CASSYRQGRVNEQFF. The chain is built from TRBV28 and TRBJ2-1; possibly TRBD1 for D (6 bases). The V and J ends lost 4 bases and 7 bases respectively, with 17 bases between them. This CDR3 contains 15 residues. From germline, CDR1 is MDHEN and CDR2 SYDVKM. The full variable domain, rest sourced from reference TRBV28 and TRBJ2-1, is DVKVTQSSRYLVKRTGEKVFLECVQDMDHENMFWYRQDPGLGLRLIYFSYDVKMKEKGDIPEGYSVSREKKERFSLILESASTNQTSMYLCASSYRQGRVNEQFFGPGTRLTVL.

The chain employs TRBV7-9 and TRBJ2-7, with 9 bases identical to TRBD1. V trimming: 0 bases; J trimming: 4 bases; junction bases outside the gene matches: 4. Germline CDR1 and CDR2: SEHNR and FQNEAQ (reference sequence). This CDR3 comprises 15 residues. The CDR3, as DNA: TGTGCCAGCAGCTTAGCGAGCGGGACAGGGTACGAGCAGTACTTC. Residues: CASSLASGTGYEQYF.

The CDR3, as DNA: TGTGCCAGCAGTTCTCCAGCGGGGGGTCCCTACGAGCAGTACTTC. Its protein is CASSSPAGGPYEQYF. This chain links TRBV28 with TRBJ2-7, with 9 bases matching TRBD2. J was trimmed by 2 bases and V by 4 bases; bases with no gene match: 6. The germline gives CDR1 MDHEN, CDR2 SYDVKM. The CDR3 is made up of 15 amino acids.